This entry lists 4 T cell receptor beta chains sequenced from one sample in a study of vaccination and CD4 T cells after COVID-19. Sequence data for DNA of cultured CD4+ T cells were generated by the Oncomine TCR Beta short-read assay. Via MiXCR, TCRdb re-called the PCR reads, giving one row per CDR3 protein. The sample gives 15,000 or so distinct CDR3 sequences, approximately 55% of which show up once; about 5% is in the top ten. Treatment specified: approximately 9-day PBMC culture with coronavirus spike peptide pools or control peptides (ViraFEST assay). No antigens are known for them. Material: CD4+ T cells from blood, cultured in vitro, obtained before SARS-CoV-2 vaccination. Receptors were obtained from a human donor who had recovered from COVID-19.

The chain links TRBV28 to TRBJ1-2; 8 bases line up with TRBD1. After removal of 3 bases from V and 8 bases from J, the junction contained 5 bases not matched to a gene. In germline, CDR1 is MDHEN, CDR2 SYDVKM. The CDR3 contains 13 residues. The CDR3 here is CASSFQGAPGYTF. The CDR3 nucleotides are TGTGCCAGCAGTTTCCAGGGGGCGCCCGGCTACACCTTC.

This clonotype was detected only a few times. This rearrangement joins TRBV19 to TRBJ1-1; the match to TRBD1 covers 7 bases. CDR3 length: 14 amino acids. V was clipped by 2 bases and J by 5 bases; unmatched bases: 5. In germline, CDR1 is LNHDA, CDR2 SQIVND (reference sequence). CDR3 DNA: TGTGCCAGTAGTATAACAGGGGTTAAGACTGAAGCTTTCTTT. It encodes CASSITGVKTEAFF.

The gene calls are TRBV7-2 and TRBJ2-6; the D is unclear. V lost 2 bases and J 9 bases, leaving 5 bases between the germline ends. CDR3 length: 12 amino acids. CDR1 and CDR2 from the germline V gene are SGHTA and FQGNSA. The CDR3 DNA reads as TGTGCCAGCAGCTTAAAAGGCAACGTCCTGACTTTC. It yields the protein CASSLKGNVLTF.

The chain uses TRBV12-3 or TRBV12-4 and TRBJ2-7; TRBD2 agrees at 8 bases. V dropped 3 bases and J dropped 4; count of bases not matched to a gene: 8. The CDR3 has 15 residues. The CDR3 reads CASSFLAGTAYEQYF. The CDR3 nucleotides are TGTGCCAGCAGTTTTTTAGCGGGAACGGCGTACGAGCAGTACTTC.